This entry is about one TCR beta chain. Antigen unknown. CDR3 length: 16 residues. The trim removed 4 bases at V and 5 bases at J, leaving 5 bases unmatched. The germline CDR1 and CDR2 sequences are ENHRY and SYGVKD. The data are from a study of beta chain features in type 1 diabetes. Study conclusions and caveats: A moderate, significant TCRB CDR3 shortening appeared in type 1 diabetes across four CD4+ subsets. Any PCR bias toward short templates would affect both groups alike.

The entirety of the isolated RNA underwent reverse transcription, so expressed TCRB transcripts were sequenced. Only in-frame clones appear in the TCRdb table, and some are missing; sequencing was by immunoSEQ multiplex PCR. The profile shows roughly 280,000 clones, around 24% of them singletons. The sequence came from a woman aged 25 to 39 with type 1 diabetes. Sequenced sample: naive CD4+ T cells from blood. The chain uses TRBV10-3 and TRBJ2-1; TRBD2 agrees at 13 bases. CDR3 region: CAISGVGLAGDNEQFF. CDR3 nucleotides: TGTGCCATCAGTGGGGTAGGACTAGCGGGGGACAATGAGCAGTTCTTC.